This T cell receptor (beta chain) was found in a study of blood T cell repertoires in COVID-19. Study background: COVID-19 samples, acute and convalescent, were from the United States, Italy and Spain. T cells, B-cell-depleted T cells, or PBMCs supplied cDNA or gDNA.

The assay was immunoSEQ multiplex PCR, and TCRdb's table has in-frame clones only and misses some. The sample gives about 260,000 clones, 84% of which show up once; less than 10% is in the top ten. The CDR3 loop spans 17 amino acids. Deletions cut 3 bases from V and 2 bases from J, with 20 bases between. Germline lookup yields CDR1 SGDLS and CDR2 YYNGEE. The sequencing input was peripheral blood. The TCR was taken from a human donor in a cohort sampled during active COVID-19. This chain joins TRBV9 and TRBJ1-1, with D possibly being TRBD1 (6 bases). CDR3 in DNA: TGTGCCAGCAGCGCCAGAAACAGGGATAGTGGAAACACTGAAGCTTTCTTT. It specifies CASSARNRDSGNTEAFF.